These 16 T cell receptor beta chains were all obtained from the same sample, sequenced in a study of spatial heterogeneity in lung cancer (dated by TCRdb to about 2019). The sample's time point label, decoded: sample taken at primary tumor resection. Library construction relied on 5' RACE. The instrument given in TCRdb is NextSeq 500. The public reads were reanalyzed by TCRdb: fastp trimming at Q25, MiXCR alignment, in-frame beta chains only. Records with the same CDR3 protein are collapsed into one entry carrying the most frequent genes and DNA. A total of approximately 40,000 distinct CDR3 sequences appear in this sample, 5% to 5.5% of them only once. Approximately 25% of the sample is in the top ten clones. Specimen: PBMCs, collected at surgery. The receptors here all came from a female donor with early-stage non-small cell lung cancer.

This clonotype was seen at least ten times. The V gene is TRBV12-3 or TRBV12-4, the J gene TRBJ1-2; D is undetermined. CDR3 length: 14 amino acids. Trimming removed 5 bases at V and 4 bases at J, with 14 bases between. The CDR3 region has the DNA TGTGCCAGCAGTCCCAGGAGTATCGGCTATGGCTACACCTTC. Residues: CASSPRSIGYGYTF.

The chain joins TRBV6-2 or TRBV6-3 to TRBJ2-4; TRBD1 agrees at 7 bases. The CDR3 runs to 14 residues. V trimming: 6 bases; J trimming: 1 base; junction bases outside the gene matches: 3. CDR1 is MNHEY, CDR2 SVGEGT, per germline. The CDR3 protein is CASRQGGAKNIQYF. The CDR3 DNA reads TGTGCCAGCAGACAAGGGGGCGCCAAAAACATTCAGTACTTC.

This clonotype was seen repeatedly, ten times or more. The chain recombines TRBV2 with TRBJ2-6; D uncertain. CDR3 size: 15 residues. Looked up from germline, CDR1 is SNHLY and CDR2 is FYNNEI. Trimming took off 3 bases at V and 0 bases at J, with 6 bases between the two ends. CDR3 in amino acids: CASSDWSSGANVLTF. The CDR3, as DNA: TGTGCCAGCAGTGATTGGAGCTCTGGGGCCAACGTCCTGACTTTC. Full variable domain (remainder filled in from reference TRBV2 and TRBJ2-6): EPEVTQTPSHQVTQMGQEVILRCVPISNHLYFYWYRQILGQKVEFLVSFYNNEISEKSEIFDDQFSVERPDGSNFTLKIRSTKLEDSAMYFCASSDWSSGANVLTFGAGSRLTVL.

This clonotype was counted a few times. The chain is built from TRBV6-1 and TRBJ2-7, with D tentatively TRBD2 (6 bases). Trimming took off 4 bases at V and 2 bases at J, with 15 bases between the two ends. The germline CDR1 and CDR2 sequences are MNHNS and SASEGT. This CDR3 region has 15 residues. CDR3 nucleotide sequence: TGTGCCAGCAGTGGTCGGCGGGGCCCTCCCTACGAGCAGTACTTC. Translation: CASSGRRGPPYEQYF.

V gene TRBV12-3 or TRBV12-4 combines with J gene TRBJ1-2; 10 bases are a match to TRBD1. This CDR3 spans 15 amino acids. The V segment lost 3 bases and the J segment 8 bases; nucleotides outside the gene matches: 9. CDR3 in amino acids: CASSFSSRDRGGYTF. For the CDR3, the DNA is TGTGCCAGCAGTTTCTCAAGCCGGGACAGGGGAGGCTACACCTTC.

CDR3 coding DNA: TGCAGTGCTAGCGCGGAGTACTCTGGAAACACCATATATTTT. Amino acids: CSASAEYSGNTIYF. The rearrangement joins TRBV20-1 to TRBJ1-3, with unresolved D. CDR1 and CDR2 from the germline V gene are DFQATT and SNEGSKA (reference sequence). The CDR3 extends over 14 amino acids. V lost 3 bases and J 0 bases, leaving 9 bases between the germline ends.

This clonotype was seen many times. The rearrangement uses TRBV9 and TRBJ1-2; 8 bases line up with TRBD1. This CDR3 comprises 17 residues. Per the germline V gene, CDR1 is SGDLS and CDR2 is YYNGEE. V was clipped by 0 bases and J by 4 bases; unmatched bases: 11. CDR3 loop: CASSVDQGARGAYGYTF. As DNA, the CDR3 is TGTGCCAGCAGCGTAGATCAGGGGGCGCGAGGGGCCTATGGCTACACCTTC.

The sample holds a few counts of this clonotype. The chain has TRBV4-1 and TRBJ1-2; tentatively, D is TRBD1 (5 bases). Germline lookup yields CDR1 MGHRA and CDR2 YSYEKL. V lost 5 bases and J 5 bases, leaving 18 bases between the germline ends. This CDR3 spans 15 amino acids. The CDR3 DNA reads TGCGCCAGCAGCGCCCGGACGAGGGGCCGATATGGCTACACCTTC. The encoded protein is CASSARTRGRYGYTF.

This clonotype was recorded at least ten times. The chain is built from TRBV27 and TRBJ1-2; TRBD1 agrees at 8 bases. This CDR3 has 13 residues. Per the germline V gene, CDR1 is MNHEY and CDR2 is SMNVEV (reference sequence). The V and J ends lost 6 bases and 8 bases, in that order; junction bases with no gene match: 8. The CDR3 loop is CASRPLTGGGYTF. The CDR3 DNA reads TGTGCCAGCAGGCCTCTAACAGGGGGAGGCTACACCTTC.

This clonotype was counted ten times or more. This sequence joins TRBV3-1 and TRBJ1-3; D remains unclear. Trimming removed 3 bases from V and 2 bases from J, with 8 bases in between. This CDR3 contains 14 residues. CDR1 is LGHDT and CDR2 is YNNKEL in the germline V gene (reference sequence). The CDR3, as DNA: TGTGCCAGCAGCCAGAGGGAAGCTGGAAACACCATATATTTT. Its translation is CASSQREAGNTIYF.

This clonotype is labeled as medium-sized (0.01 to 0.1%). The chain is built from TRBV28 and TRBJ2-7, with 9 bases identical to TRBD1. CDR1 is MDHEN, CDR2 SYDVKM, per germline. The V gene end was trimmed by 7 bases and the J gene end by 1 base; junction bases not matched to a gene: 8. This CDR3 is built from 15 residues. CDR3 DNA: TGTGCCAGCATTCGACCGGGACAGGGATCCTACGAGCAGTACTTC. Translation gives CASIRPGQGSYEQYF.

The sample holds many counts of this clonotype. J is TRBJ1-5 and V is TRBV10-2; TRBD1 agrees at 7 bases. Germline V gene lookup returns CDR1 WSHSY and CDR2 SAAADI. The CDR3 totals 14 residues. After removal of 7 bases from V and 7 bases from J, the junction contained 10 bases not matched to a gene. The CDR3 loop reads CASTPGQAAQPQHF. The CDR3 DNA reads as TGCGCCAGCACCCCAGGACAGGCCGCCCAGCCCCAGCATTTT.

This clonotype showed up many times. The chain is built from TRBV7-9 and TRBJ2-7; TRBD2 matches at 9 bases. The CDR3 contains 18 residues. Trimming removed 5 bases from V and 4 bases from J; junction bases left unmatched: 18. Germline V gene lookup returns CDR1 SEHNR and CDR2 FQNEAQ (reference sequence). The DNA of the CDR3 is TGTGCCAGCAGCCCCCGGACAGGAGGAGAGCGGGGGGAGTACGAGCAGTACTTC. Translation gives CASSPRTGGERGEYEQYF. Using reference TRBV7-9 and TRBJ2-7 for the parts outside the CDR3, the full variable domain is DTGVSQNPRHKITKRGQNVTFRCDPISEHNRLYWYRQTLGQGPEFLTYFQNEAQLEKSRLLSDRFSAERPKGSFSTLEIQRTEQGDSAMYLCASSPRTGGERGEYEQYFGPGTRLTVT.

The sample holds many counts of this clonotype. The CDR3 reads CATRTGGLEDGANVLTF. The DNA of the CDR3 is TGTGCCACCCGGACAGGGGGCCTCGAGGATGGGGCCAACGTCCTGACTTTC. The rearrangement uses TRBV10-3 and TRBJ2-6; 11 bases map to TRBD1. In germline, CDR1 is ENHRY, CDR2 SYGVKD. The J segment lost 3 bases and the V segment lost 10 bases, leaving 11 bases of the junction unmatched. The CDR3 sequence is 17 residues long.

This clonotype was observed many times. V and J are TRBV7-2 and TRBJ2-5; 7 bases line up with TRBD1. V was clipped by 4 bases and J by 2 bases; unmatched bases: 4. The CDR3 sequence is 14 residues long. Germline V gene lookup returns CDR1 SGHTA and CDR2 FQGNSA. In DNA, the CDR3 is TGTGCCAGCAGCTCGGGACAGATTCAAGAGACCCAGTACTTC. As protein: CASSSGQIQETQYF.

This clonotype was observed many times. The chain recombines TRBV4-2 with TRBJ2-7, with D unresolved. Looked up from germline, CDR1 is LGHNA and CDR2 is YNFKEQ. V was pared by 0 bases and J by 5 bases, with 2 bases between. The CDR3 extends over 11 amino acids. CDR3 nucleotides: TGTGCCAGCAGCCAAGAGGACGAGCAGTACTTC. This encodes CASSQEDEQYF.